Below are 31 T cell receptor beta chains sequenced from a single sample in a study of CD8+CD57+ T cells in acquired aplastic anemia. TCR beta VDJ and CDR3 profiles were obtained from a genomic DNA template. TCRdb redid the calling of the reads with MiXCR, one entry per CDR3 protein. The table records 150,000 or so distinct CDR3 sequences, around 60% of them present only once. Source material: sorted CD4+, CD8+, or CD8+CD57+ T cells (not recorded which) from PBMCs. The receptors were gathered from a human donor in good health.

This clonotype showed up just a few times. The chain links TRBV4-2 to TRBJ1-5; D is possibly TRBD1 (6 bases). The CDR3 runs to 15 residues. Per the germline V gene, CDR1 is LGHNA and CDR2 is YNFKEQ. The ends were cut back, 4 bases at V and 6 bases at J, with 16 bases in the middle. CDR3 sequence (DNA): TGTGCCAGCAGCCCAGAAGGGGGGCGCGGTCAGCCCCAGCATTTT. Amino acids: CASSPEGGRGQPQHF.

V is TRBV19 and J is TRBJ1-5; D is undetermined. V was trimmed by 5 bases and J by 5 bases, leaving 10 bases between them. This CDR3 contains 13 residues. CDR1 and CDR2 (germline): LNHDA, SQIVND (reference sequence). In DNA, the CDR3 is TGTGCCAGTAGTTGGGAGCCGGATCAGCCCCAGCATTTT. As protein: CASSWEPDQPQHF.

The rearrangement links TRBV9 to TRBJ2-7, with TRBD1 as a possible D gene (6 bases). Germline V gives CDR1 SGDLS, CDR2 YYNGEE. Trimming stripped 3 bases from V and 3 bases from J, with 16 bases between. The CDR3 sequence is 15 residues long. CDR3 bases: TGTGCCAGCAGCGCTATCCAGGGGTCCATCTACGAGCAGTACTTC. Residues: CASSAIQGSIYEQYF.

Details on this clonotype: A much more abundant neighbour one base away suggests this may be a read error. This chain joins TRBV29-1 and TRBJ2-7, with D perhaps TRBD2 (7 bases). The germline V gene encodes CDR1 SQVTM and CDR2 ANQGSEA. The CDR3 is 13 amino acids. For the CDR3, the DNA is TGCAGCGTTGACGGGGGAGGGGGGTACGGGCAGTACTTC. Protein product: CSVDGGGGYGQYF.

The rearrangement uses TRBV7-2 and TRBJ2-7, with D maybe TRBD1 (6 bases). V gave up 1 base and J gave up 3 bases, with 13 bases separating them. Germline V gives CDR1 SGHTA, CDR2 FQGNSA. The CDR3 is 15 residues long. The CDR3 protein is CASSLVRGGYYEQYF. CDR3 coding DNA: TGTGCCAGCAGCTTAGTCAGGGGCGGGTACTACGAGCAGTACTTC.

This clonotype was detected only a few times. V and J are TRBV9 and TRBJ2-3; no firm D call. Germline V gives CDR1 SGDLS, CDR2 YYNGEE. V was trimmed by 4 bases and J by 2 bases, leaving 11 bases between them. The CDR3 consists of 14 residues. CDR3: CASSPEPYTDTQYF. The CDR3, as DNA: TGTGCCAGCAGCCCAGAGCCGTACACAGATACGCAGTATTTT. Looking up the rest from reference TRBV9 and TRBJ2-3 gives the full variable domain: DSGVTQTPKHLITATGQRVTLRCSPRSGDLSVYWYQQSLDQGLQFLIQYYNGEERAKGNILERFSAQQFPDLHSELNLSSLELGDSALYFCASSPEPYTDTQYFGPGTRLTVL.

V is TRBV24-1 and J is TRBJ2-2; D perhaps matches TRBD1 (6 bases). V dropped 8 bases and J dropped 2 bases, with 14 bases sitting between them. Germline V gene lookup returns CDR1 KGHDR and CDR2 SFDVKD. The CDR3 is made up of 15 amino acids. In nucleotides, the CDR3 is TGTGCCACCACCCAGGGGACAAGTAACACCGGGGAGCTGTTTTTT. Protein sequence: CATTQGTSNTGELFF.

CDR3 region: CASSLSSFGMGEQYF. DNA for the CDR3: TGTGCCAGCAGCTTGTCCTCCTTTGGTATGGGGGAGCAGTACTTC. The chain carries TRBV5-4 and TRBJ2-7; no clear D gene. CDR1 SGHNT and CDR2 YYREEE come from the germline V gene (reference sequence). The CDR3 covers 15 residues. The V end lost 1 base, the J end lost 7 bases, and 18 bases lay between the germline ends.

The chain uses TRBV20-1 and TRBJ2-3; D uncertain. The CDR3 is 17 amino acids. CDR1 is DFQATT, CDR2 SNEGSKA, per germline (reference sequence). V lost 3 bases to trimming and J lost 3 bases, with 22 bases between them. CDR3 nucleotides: TGCAGTGCTAGTCCGTTGTTAACGGATAAAGTAACAGATACGCAGTATTTT. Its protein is CSASPLLTDKVTDTQYF.

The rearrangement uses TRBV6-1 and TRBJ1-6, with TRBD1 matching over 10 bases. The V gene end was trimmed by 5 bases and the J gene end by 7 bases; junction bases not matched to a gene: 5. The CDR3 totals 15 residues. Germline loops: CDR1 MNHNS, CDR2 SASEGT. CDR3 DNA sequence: TGTGCCAGCAGTAAAACGGGACAGGGGAATTCACCCCTCCACTTT. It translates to CASSKTGQGNSPLHF.

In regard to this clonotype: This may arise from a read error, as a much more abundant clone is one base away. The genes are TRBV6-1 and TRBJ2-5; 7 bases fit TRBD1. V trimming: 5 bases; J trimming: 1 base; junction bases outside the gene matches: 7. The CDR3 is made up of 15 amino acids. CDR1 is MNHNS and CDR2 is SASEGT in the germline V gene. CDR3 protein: CASSNLRQGQETQYF. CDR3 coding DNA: TGTGCCAGCAGTAACCTAAGACAGGGCCAAGAGACCCAGTACTTC.

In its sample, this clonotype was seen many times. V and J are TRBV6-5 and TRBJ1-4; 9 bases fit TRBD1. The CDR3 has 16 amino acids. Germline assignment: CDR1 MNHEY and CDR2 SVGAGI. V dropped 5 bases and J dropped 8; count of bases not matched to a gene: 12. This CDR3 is CASSPFFTGQGEKLFF. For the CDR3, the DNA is TGTGCCAGCAGTCCCTTCTTCACGGGACAGGGCGAAAAACTGTTTTTT.

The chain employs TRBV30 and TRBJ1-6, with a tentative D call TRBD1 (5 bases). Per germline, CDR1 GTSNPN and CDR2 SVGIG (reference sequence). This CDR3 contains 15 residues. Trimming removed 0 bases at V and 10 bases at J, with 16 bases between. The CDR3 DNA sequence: TGTGCCTGGAGTGTACGTTTGGGGGTCCTCTCACCCCTCCACTTT. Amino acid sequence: CAWSVRLGVLSPLHF.

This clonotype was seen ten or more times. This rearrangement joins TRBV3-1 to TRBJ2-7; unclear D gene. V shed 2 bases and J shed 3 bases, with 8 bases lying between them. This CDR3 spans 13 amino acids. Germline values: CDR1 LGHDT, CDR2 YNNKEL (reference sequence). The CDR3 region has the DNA TGTGCCAGCAGCCAACTCAGTGACTACGAGCAGTACTTC. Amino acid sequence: CASSQLSDYEQYF.

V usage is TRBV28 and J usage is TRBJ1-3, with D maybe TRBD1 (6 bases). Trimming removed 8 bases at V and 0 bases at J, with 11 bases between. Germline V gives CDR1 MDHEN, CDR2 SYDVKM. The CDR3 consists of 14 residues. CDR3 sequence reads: CASAGTTSGNTIYF. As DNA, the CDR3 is TGTGCCAGCGCCGGGACAACCTCTGGAAACACCATATATTTT.

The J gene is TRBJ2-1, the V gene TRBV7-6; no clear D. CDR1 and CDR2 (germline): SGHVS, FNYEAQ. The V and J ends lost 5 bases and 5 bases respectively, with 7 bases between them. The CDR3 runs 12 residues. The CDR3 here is CASSRADNEQFF. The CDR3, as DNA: TGTGCCAGCAGCCGAGCAGACAATGAGCAGTTCTTC. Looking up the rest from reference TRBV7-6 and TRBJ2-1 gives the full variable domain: GAGVSQSPRYKVTKRGQDVALRCDPISGHVSLYWYRQALGQGPEFLTYFNYEAQQDKSGLPNDRFSAERPEGSISTLTIQRTEQRDSAMYRCASSRADNEQFFGPGTRLTVL.

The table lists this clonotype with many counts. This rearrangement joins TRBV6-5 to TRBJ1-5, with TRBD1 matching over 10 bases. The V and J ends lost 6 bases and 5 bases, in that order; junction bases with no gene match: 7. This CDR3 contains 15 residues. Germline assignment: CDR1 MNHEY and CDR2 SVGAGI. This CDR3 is CASRSGQGVYQPQHF. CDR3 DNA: TGTGCCAGCAGATCTGGACAGGGGGTATATCAGCCCCAGCATTTT.

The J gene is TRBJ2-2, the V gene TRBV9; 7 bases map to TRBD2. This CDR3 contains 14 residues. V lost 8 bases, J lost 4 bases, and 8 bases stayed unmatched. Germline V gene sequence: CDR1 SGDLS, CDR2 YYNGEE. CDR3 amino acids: CASRTSGTTGELFF. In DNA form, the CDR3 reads TGTGCCAGTCGGACTAGTGGGACCACCGGGGAGCTGTTTTTT.

The CDR3 reads CASSPRGDGTDTQYF. The CDR3 DNA reads as TGTGCCAGCAGCCCAAGGGGGGACGGCACAGATACGCAGTATTTT. The chain links TRBV7-3 to TRBJ2-3, with D perhaps TRBD1 or TRBD2 (6 bases each). Trimming cost V 5 bases and J 1 base, with 13 bases left between them. In germline, CDR1 is SGHTA, CDR2 FQGTGA. The CDR3 extends over 15 amino acids.

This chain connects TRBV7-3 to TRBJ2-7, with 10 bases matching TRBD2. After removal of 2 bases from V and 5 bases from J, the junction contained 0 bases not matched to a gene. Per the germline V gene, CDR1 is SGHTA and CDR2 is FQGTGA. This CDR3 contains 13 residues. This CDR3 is CASSLLAGDEQYF. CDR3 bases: TGTGCCAGCAGCTTACTAGCGGGGGACGAGCAGTACTTC.

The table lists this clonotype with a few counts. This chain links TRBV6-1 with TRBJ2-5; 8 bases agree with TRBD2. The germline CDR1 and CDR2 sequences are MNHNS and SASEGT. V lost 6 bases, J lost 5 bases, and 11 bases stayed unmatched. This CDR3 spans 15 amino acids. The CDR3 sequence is CASRQGLGGGETQYF. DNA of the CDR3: TGTGCCAGCAGGCAGGGACTAGGGGGTGGCGAGACCCAGTACTTC.

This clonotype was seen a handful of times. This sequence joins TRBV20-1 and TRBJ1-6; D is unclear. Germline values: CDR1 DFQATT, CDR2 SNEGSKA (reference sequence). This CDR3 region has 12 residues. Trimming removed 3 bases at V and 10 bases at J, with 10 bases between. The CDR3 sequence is CSASGVRSPLHF. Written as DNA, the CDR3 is TGCAGTGCTAGCGGGGTGCGCTCACCCCTCCACTTT.

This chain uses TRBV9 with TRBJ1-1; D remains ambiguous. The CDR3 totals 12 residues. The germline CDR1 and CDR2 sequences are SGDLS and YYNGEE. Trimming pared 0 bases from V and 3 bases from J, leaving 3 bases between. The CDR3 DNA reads TGTGCCAGCAGCGTAGCGGACACTGAAGCTTTCTTT. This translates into CASSVADTEAFF. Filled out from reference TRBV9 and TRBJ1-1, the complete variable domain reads DSGVTQTPKHLITATGQRVTLRCSPRSGDLSVYWYQQSLDQGLQFLIQYYNGEERAKGNILERFSAQQFPDLHSELNLSSLELGDSALYFCASSVADTEAFFGQGTRLTVV.

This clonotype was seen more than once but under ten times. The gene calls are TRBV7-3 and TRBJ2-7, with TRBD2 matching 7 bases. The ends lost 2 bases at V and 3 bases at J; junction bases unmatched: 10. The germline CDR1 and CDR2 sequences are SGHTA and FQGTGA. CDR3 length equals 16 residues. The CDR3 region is CASSLGWAGDNYEQYF. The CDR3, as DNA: TGTGCCAGCAGCTTAGGGTGGGCGGGAGACAACTACGAGCAGTACTTC.

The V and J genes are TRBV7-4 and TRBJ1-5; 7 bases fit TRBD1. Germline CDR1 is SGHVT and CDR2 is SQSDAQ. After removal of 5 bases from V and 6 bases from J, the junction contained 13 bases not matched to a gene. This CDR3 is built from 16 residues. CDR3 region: CASSPREGGVSQPQHF. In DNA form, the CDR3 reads TGTGCCAGCAGCCCGCGTGAAGGGGGCGTCAGTCAGCCCCAGCATTTT. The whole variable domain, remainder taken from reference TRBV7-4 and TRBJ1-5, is GAGVSQSPRYKVAKRGRDVALRCDSISGHVTLYWYRQTLGQGSEVLTYSQSDAQRDKSGRPSGRFSAERPERSVSTLKIQRTEQGDSAVYLCASSPREGGVSQPQHFGDGTRLSIL.

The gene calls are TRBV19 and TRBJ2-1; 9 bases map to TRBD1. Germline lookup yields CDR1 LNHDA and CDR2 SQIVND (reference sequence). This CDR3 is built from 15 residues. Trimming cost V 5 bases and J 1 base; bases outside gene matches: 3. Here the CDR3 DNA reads TGTGCCAGTAGTTACGACAGGGGGTCCTACAATGAGCAGTTCTTC. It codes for CASSYDRGSYNEQFF.

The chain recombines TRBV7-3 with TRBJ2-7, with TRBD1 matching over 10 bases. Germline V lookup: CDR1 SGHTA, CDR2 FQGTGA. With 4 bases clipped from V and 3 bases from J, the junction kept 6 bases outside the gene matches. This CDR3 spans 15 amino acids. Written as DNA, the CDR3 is TGTGCCAGCAGCTACCGGGACAGGGGCTTCTACGAGCAGTACTTC. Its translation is CASSYRDRGFYEQYF. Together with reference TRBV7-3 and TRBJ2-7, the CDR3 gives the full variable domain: GAGVSQTPSNKVTEKGKYVELRCDPISGHTALYWYRQSLGQGPEFLIYFQGTGAADDSGLPNDRFFAVRPEGSVSTLKIQRTERGDSAVYLCASSYRDRGFYEQYFGPGTRLTVT.

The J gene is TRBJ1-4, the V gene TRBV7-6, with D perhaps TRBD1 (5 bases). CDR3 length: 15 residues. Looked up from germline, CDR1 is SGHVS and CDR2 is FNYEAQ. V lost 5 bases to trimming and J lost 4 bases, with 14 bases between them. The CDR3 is CASSPGIKLNEKLFF. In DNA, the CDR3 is TGTGCCAGCAGCCCAGGGATAAAGCTTAATGAAAAACTGTTTTTT. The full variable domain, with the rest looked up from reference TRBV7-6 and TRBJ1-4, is GAGVSQSPRYKVTKRGQDVALRCDPISGHVSLYWYRQALGQGPEFLTYFNYEAQQDKSGLPNDRFSAERPEGSISTLTIQRTEQRDSAMYRCASSPGIKLNEKLFFGSGTQLSVL.

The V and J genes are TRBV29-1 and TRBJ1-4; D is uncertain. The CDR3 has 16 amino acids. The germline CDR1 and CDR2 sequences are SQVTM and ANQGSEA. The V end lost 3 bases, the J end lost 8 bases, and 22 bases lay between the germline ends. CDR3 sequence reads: CSVETIWSPGREKLFF. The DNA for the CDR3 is TGCAGCGTTGAGACCATCTGGAGCCCTGGGAGGGAAAAACTGTTTTTT.

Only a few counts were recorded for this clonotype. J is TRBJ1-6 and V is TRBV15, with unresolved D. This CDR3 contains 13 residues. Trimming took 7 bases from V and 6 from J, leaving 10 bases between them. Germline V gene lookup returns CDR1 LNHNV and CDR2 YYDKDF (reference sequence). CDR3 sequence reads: CATTPNANSPLHF. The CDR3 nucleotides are TGTGCCACCACCCCAAACGCTAATTCACCCCTCCACTTT.

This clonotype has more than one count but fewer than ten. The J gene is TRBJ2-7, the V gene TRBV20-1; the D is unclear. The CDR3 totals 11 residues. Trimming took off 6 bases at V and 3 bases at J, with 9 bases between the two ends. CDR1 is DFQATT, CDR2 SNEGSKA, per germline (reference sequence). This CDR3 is CSAGTHYEQYF. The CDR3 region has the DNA TGCAGTGCAGGAACACACTACGAGCAGTACTTC.